This entry lists 26 T cell receptor beta chains sequenced from one sample in a study of blood T cell repertoires in COVID-19. Measured with immunoSEQ multiplex PCR; TCRdb has only the in-frame clones, and not every one. The table records about 170,000 clones, around 82% of them present only once. Sequencing input: peripheral blood. These receptors all stem from a human donor with acute or convalescent COVID-19. The donor label of this sample is uncertain.

The V gene is TRBV5-1, the J gene TRBJ2-1; D gene uncertain. The V end was cut by 2 bases, the J end by 2 bases, with 8 bases between. This CDR3 contains 14 residues. CDR1 is SGHRS and CDR2 is YFSETQ in the germline V gene. The CDR3 nucleotides read TGCGCCAGCAGCTTCGAGGAACCCTACAATGAGCAGTTCTTC. Its translation is CASSFEEPYNEQFF.

The chain uses TRBV6-2 or TRBV6-3 and TRBJ2-2; possible D gene TRBD1, 6 bases. From germline, CDR1 is MNHEY and CDR2 SVGEGT. There are 13 residues in the CDR3. The V end was cut by 4 bases, the J end by 7 bases, with 10 bases between. In DNA form, the CDR3 reads TGTGCCAGCAGTTCGACAGGAATCGGGGAGCTGTTTTTT. Translating it yields CASSSTGIGELFF.

As DNA, the CDR3 is TGTGCCTGGAGTATCGGTGGTAGCACAGATACGCAGTATTTT. It is translated as CAWSIGGSTDTQYF. The genes are TRBV30 and TRBJ2-3; D is undetermined. CDR1 is GTSNPN and CDR2 is SVGIG in the germline V gene (reference sequence). V was pared by 2 bases and J by 0 bases, with 9 bases between. CDR3 length: 14 amino acids.

In this sample, this clone turned up once. V is TRBV2 and J is TRBJ2-1, with 7 bases that match TRBD2. Per the germline V gene, CDR1 is SNHLY and CDR2 is FYNNEI. The CDR3 length is 14 residues. V trimming: 6 bases; J trimming: 4 bases; junction bases outside the gene matches: 6. The CDR3 nucleotides are TGTGCCAGCAGCGCATCTAGCGGTTACAATGAGCAGTTCTTC. It codes for CASSASSGYNEQFF.

The rearrangement uses TRBV5-4 and TRBJ1-2; D remains ambiguous. The ends were cut back, 2 bases at V and 0 bases at J, with 8 bases in the middle. CDR3 length equals 14 residues. The V gene's germline CDR1 is SGHNT and CDR2 YYREEE (reference sequence). CDR3 protein: CASSFYSSNYGYTF. In DNA, the CDR3 is TGTGCCAGCAGCTTTTACAGTTCTAACTATGGCTACACCTTC.

J is TRBJ2-1 and V is TRBV19, with a weak D call TRBD2 (6 bases). CDR3 length: 16 residues. CDR1 LNHDA and CDR2 SQIVND come from the germline V gene (reference sequence). V was trimmed by 5 bases and J by 2 bases, leaving 16 bases between them. The DNA for the CDR3 is TGTGCCAGTAGTCCCCTTCCTAGCGACCCCTACAATGAGCAGTTCTTC. Protein product: CASSPLPSDPYNEQFF.

As regards this clone: At the DNA level, this CDR3 is encoded by other sequences in the same sample as well. The chain is built from TRBV6-5 and TRBJ2-7, with D possibly being TRBD2 (6 bases). V was shortened by 6 bases and J by 1 base, with 10 bases between the two germline ends. The CDR3 is 13 residues long. Germline V gene lookup returns CDR1 MNHEY and CDR2 SVGAGI. CDR3 sequence reads: CASSAGTSYEQYF. In nucleotides, the CDR3 is TGTGCCAGCAGCGCCGGGACTTCCTACGAGCAGTACTTC.

The chain combines TRBV7-9 with TRBJ2-3, with D possibly being TRBD2 (5 bases). Trimming took 10 bases from V and 2 from J, leaving 13 bases between them. Germline lookup yields CDR1 SEHNR and CDR2 FQNEAQ (reference sequence). The CDR3 length is 13 residues. The CDR3 loop is CATSTRATDTQYF. In DNA, the CDR3 is TGTGCCACCTCGACGCGGGCCACAGATACGCAGTATTTT.

There are a few counts of this clone. The J gene is TRBJ1-4, the V gene TRBV5-4, with TRBD1 as a possible D gene (6 bases). CDR1 is SGHNT, CDR2 YYREEE, per germline (reference sequence). This CDR3 comprises 15 residues. With 2 bases removed from V and 4 bases from J, the gap between germline ends came to 12 bases. As DNA, the CDR3 is TGTGCCAGCAGCTTCGGGGGGGCCCTTAATGAAAAACTGTTTTTT. Translation: CASSFGGALNEKLFF.

This rearrangement joins TRBV24-1 to TRBJ2-3, with 13 bases aligning to TRBD2. From germline, CDR1 is KGHDR and CDR2 SFDVKD. The CDR3 is 15 amino acids. Trimming removed 3 bases from V and 6 bases from J; junction bases left unmatched: 2. The CDR3 DNA follows: TGTGCCACCAGTGATCGGGGACTAGCGGGGGATACGCAGTATTTT. It encodes CATSDRGLAGDTQYF.

V gene TRBV7-9 combines with J gene TRBJ2-7, with D tentatively TRBD1 (5 bases). Germline CDR1 SEHNR, CDR2 FQNEAQ (reference sequence). V gave up 1 base and J gave up 12 bases, with 13 bases separating them. The CDR3 is 12 amino acids. The CDR3 DNA reads TGTGCCAGCAGCTTAGATCAGGGTCGGGCGTACTTC. This sequence encodes CASSLDQGRAYF.

The chain carries TRBV7-2 and TRBJ1-2; D ambiguous. The ends were cut back, 6 bases at V and 0 bases at J, with 11 bases in the middle. Looked up from germline, CDR1 is SGHTA and CDR2 is FQGNSA. CDR3 length: 14 amino acids. The CDR3 reads CASREGGSNYGYTF. In nucleotides, the CDR3 is TGTGCCAGCAGGGAAGGAGGATCTAACTATGGCTACACCTTC.

This clone occurred once. This rearrangement joins TRBV5-1 to TRBJ1-5, with D perhaps TRBD1 (5 bases). The germline gives CDR1 SGHRS, CDR2 YFSETQ. V lost 4 bases to trimming and J lost 6 bases, with 17 bases between them. The CDR3 totals 15 residues. Here the CDR3 reads CASSPTPAGSQPQHF. In DNA, the CDR3 is TGCGCCAGCAGCCCAACCCCTGCAGGGTCTCAGCCCCAGCATTTT.

The rearrangement uses TRBV28 and TRBJ2-7; tentatively, D is TRBD2 (5 bases). From germline, CDR1 is MDHEN and CDR2 SYDVKM. Between the trimmed V and J ends, which lost 11 bases and 1 base, there was a span of 9 bases. This CDR3 is 11 amino acids long. The CDR3 protein is CASTGSYEQYF. In nucleotides, the CDR3 is TGTGCCTCGACGGGGTCCTACGAGCAGTACTTC.

V gene TRBV13 combines with J gene TRBJ2-3; 12 positions match TRBD2. V lost 5 bases, J lost 0 bases, and 6 bases stayed unmatched. The length of the CDR3 is 17 residues. CDR1 is PRHDT, CDR2 FYEKMQ, per germline (reference sequence). DNA for the CDR3: TGTGCCAGCAGCCCTAGGACTAGCGGGACTAGCACAGATACGCAGTATTTT. Translation: CASSPRTSGTSTDTQYF. Full variable domain (missing parts from reference TRBV13 and TRBJ2-3): AAGVIQSPRHLIKEKRETATLKCYPIPRHDTVYWYQQGPGQDPQFLISFYEKMQSDKGSIPDRFSAQQFSDYHSELNMSSLELGDSALYFCASSPRTSGTSTDTQYFGPGTRLTVL.

This clone was observed a few times. The V gene is TRBV19, the J gene TRBJ1-1, with D perhaps TRBD1 (5 bases). Germline CDR1 reads LNHDA; CDR2 reads SQIVND (reference sequence). Trimming pared 5 bases from V and 0 bases from J, leaving 13 bases between. The CDR3 extends over 15 amino acids. CDR3 loop: CASSPDRTMNTEAFF. Here the CDR3 DNA reads TGTGCCAGTAGTCCTGACAGAACTATGAACACTGAAGCTTTCTTT.

This chain uses TRBV30 with TRBJ2-5; D may be TRBD1 (5 bases). V lost 0 bases to trimming and J lost 5 bases, with 10 bases between them. The CDR3 runs to 13 residues. Germline V CDR1 and CDR2: GTSNPN, SVGIG (reference sequence). This CDR3 is CAWSVQGWETQYF. DNA for the CDR3: TGTGCCTGGAGTGTTCAGGGATGGGAGACCCAGTACTTC. Supplemented by reference TRBV30 and TRBJ2-5, the full variable domain reads SQTIHQWPATLVQPVGSPLSLECTVEGTSNPNLYWYRQAAGRGLQLLFYSVGIGQISSEVPQNLSASRPQDRQFILSSKKLLLSDSGFYLCAWSVQGWETQYFGPGTRLLVL.

The gene calls are TRBV7-9 and TRBJ2-7; tentative D call: TRBD1 (5 bases). Germline V gene data show CDR1 as SEHNR and CDR2 as FQNEAQ (reference sequence). There are 14 residues in the CDR3. Trimming shortened V by 5 bases and J by 5 bases, and 16 bases separated the two germline ends. The CDR3 loop is CASSQLNSGNEQYF. The CDR3 region has the DNA TGTGCCAGCAGCCAACTAAACTCAGGGAACGAGCAGTACTTC.

The chain uses TRBV30 and TRBJ2-6; 11 bases match TRBD1. Germline assignment: CDR1 GTSNPN and CDR2 SVGIG (reference sequence). The CDR3 contains 15 residues. Trimming cost V 2 bases and J 7 bases; bases outside gene matches: 4. This chain's CDR3 is CAWSHGTGGANVLTF. In DNA form, the CDR3 reads TGTGCCTGGAGTCACGGGACAGGGGGAGCCAACGTCCTGACTTTC. Based on the CDR3 plus reference TRBV30 and TRBJ2-6, the full variable domain is SQTIHQWPATLVQPVGSPLSLECTVEGTSNPNLYWYRQAAGRGLQLLFYSVGIGQISSEVPQNLSASRPQDRQFILSSKKLLLSDSGFYLCAWSHGTGGANVLTFGAGSRLTVL.

The rearrangement links TRBV6-5 to TRBJ1-2, with 7 bases aligning to TRBD1. The CDR3 covers 15 residues. Germline V lookup: CDR1 MNHEY, CDR2 SVGAGI. The V and J ends lost 4 bases and 3 bases, in that order; junction bases with no gene match: 8. CDR3 nucleotide sequence: TGTGCCAGCAGTTCTAGACAGGGAAGCCACTATGGCTACACCTTC. It specifies CASSSRQGSHYGYTF.

The gene calls are TRBV3-1 (or the pseudogene TRBV3-2) and TRBJ1-3, with a weak D call TRBD1 (5 bases). Germline CDR1 and CDR2: LGHDT and YNNKEL (reference sequence). The CDR3 extends over 14 amino acids. V shed 5 bases and J shed 4 bases, with 12 bases lying between them. In DNA, the CDR3 is TGTGCCAGCAGCTCGCGGGACGGCGGAAACACCATATATTTT. This codes for CASSSRDGGNTIYF.

This clone was recorded only once. The J gene is TRBJ2-3, the V gene TRBV9, with 12 bases lining up with TRBD1. With 1 base clipped from V and 9 bases from J, the junction kept 3 bases outside the gene matches. The germline V gene encodes CDR1 SGDLS and CDR2 YYNGEE. CDR3 size: 14 residues. DNA of the CDR3: TGTGCCAGCAGCGTACAGGGACAGGGGGCAACGCAGTATTTT. It specifies CASSVQGQGATQYF.

This clone has only one observation. The gene calls are TRBV21-1 and TRBJ2-7; whether TRBD2, the table's D call, matches the DNA was not checked. TRBV21-1 constitutes a pseudogene. This CDR3 is 15 amino acids long. The chain's CDR3 is CASSKPGLSSYEQYF. The CDR3 region has the DNA TGTGCCAGCAGCAAACCCGGACTTAGCTCCTACGAGCAGTACTTC.

V gene TRBV2 combines with J gene TRBJ1-5; 7 positions match TRBD1. V dropped 2 bases and J dropped 2; count of bases not matched to a gene: 6. This CDR3 has 16 residues. Germline CDR1 reads SNHLY; CDR2 reads FYNNEI. CDR3 sequence reads: CASSERTTGGNQPQHF. The CDR3 coding sequence is TGTGCCAGCAGTGAAAGGACCACAGGGGGCAATCAGCCCCAGCATTTT.

The chain couples TRBV18 to TRBJ1-5; 8 nucleotides line up with TRBD1. CDR1 is KGHSH, CDR2 LQKENI, per germline. The CDR3 is 16 residues long. V lost 6 bases, J lost 1 base, and 8 bases stayed unmatched. DNA for the CDR3: TGTGCCAGCTCGTCACAGGGGACAGGCAGCAATCAGCCCCAGCATTTT. Translation gives CASSSQGTGSNQPQHF.

In nucleotides, the CDR3 is TGTGCCAGCAGCTTTGGGACAGGTTCTGCAACTAATGAAAAACTGTTTTTT. Translating it yields CASSFGTGSATNEKLFF. The chain is built from TRBV5-8 and TRBJ1-4; 8 positions match TRBD1. The CDR3 runs to 17 residues. V lost 2 bases and J lost 0; bases outside the gene matches: 6. Germline assignment: CDR1 SGHTS and CDR2 YDEGEE.